This T cell receptor beta chain was identified in a study of T cells in Graves' hyperthyroidism and ophthalmopathy. This clonotype was seen ten or more times. Amplification targeted TCR beta CDR3 regions from RNA transcripts. The primer set for the first-round RT-PCR of the TCR CDR3 was HTBI. TCRdb re-called the multiplex PCR reads with MiXCR, one entry per CDR3 protein. The table lists about 400,000 distinct CDR3 sequences, around 14% of them singletons. Trimming stripped 4 bases from V and 1 base from J, with 21 bases between. The germline gives CDR1 KGHDR, CDR2 SFDVKD. CDR3 length: 18 amino acids. Source material: blood. The rearrangement links TRBV24-1 to TRBJ2-5, with D maybe TRBD2 (6 bases). This receptor was identified in a woman under 40 with Graves' hyperthyroidism. CDR3 nucleotides: TGTGCCACCAGTGACACTAGCCGGACGAGGTTGGGCCAAGAGACCCAGTACTTC. As protein: CATSDTSRTRLGQETQYF.